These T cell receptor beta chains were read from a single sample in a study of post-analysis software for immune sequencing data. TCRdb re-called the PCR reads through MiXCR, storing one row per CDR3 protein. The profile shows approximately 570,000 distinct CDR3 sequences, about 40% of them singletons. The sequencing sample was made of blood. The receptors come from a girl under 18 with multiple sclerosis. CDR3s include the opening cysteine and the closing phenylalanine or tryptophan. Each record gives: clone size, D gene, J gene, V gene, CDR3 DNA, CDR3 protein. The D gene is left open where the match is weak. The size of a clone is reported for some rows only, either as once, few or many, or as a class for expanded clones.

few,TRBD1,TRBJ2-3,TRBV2,TGTGCCAGCAGTCCGGACAGGGATGGGACAGATACGCAGTATTTT,CASSPDRDGTDTQYF
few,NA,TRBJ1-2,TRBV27,TGTGCCAGCAGTTTTGGACAGATTTATGGCTACACCTTC,CASSFGQIYGYTF
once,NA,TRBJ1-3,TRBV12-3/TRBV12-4,TGTGCCAGCACCCCCCGACAGACTGGAAACACCATATATTTT,CASTPRQTGNTIYF
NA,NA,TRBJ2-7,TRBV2,TGTGCCAGCAGTGAAAAAGGGTACGAGCAGTACTTC,CASSEKGYEQYF
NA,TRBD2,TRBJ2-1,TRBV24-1,TGTGCCACCAGTGATTTACTAGCGGGAGGGCCTCATGAGCAGTTCTTC,CATSDLLAGGPHEQFF
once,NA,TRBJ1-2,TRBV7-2,TGTGCCAGCAGCTTAGCCCCGGCAGCCTATGGCTACACCTTC,CASSLAPAAYGYTF
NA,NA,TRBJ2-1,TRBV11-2,TGTGCCAGCAGCTCGCTAGCGGAGCAGTTCTTC,CASSSLAEQFF
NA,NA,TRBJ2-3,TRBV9,TGTGCCTTTCGAGGGGGGGGGACAGATACGCAGTATTTT,CAFRGGGTDTQYF
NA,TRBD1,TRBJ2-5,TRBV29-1,TGCAGCGTTGCCGACAGGGCCAGGGCAAAGACCCAGTACTTC,CSVADRARAKTQYF
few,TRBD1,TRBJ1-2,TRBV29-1,TGCAGCGTTCTTGGACAGGGCTATGGCTACACCTTC,CSVLGQGYGYTF
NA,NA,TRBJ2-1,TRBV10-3,TGTGCCATCAGTATAGACTGGTACAATGAGCAGTTCTTC,CAISIDWYNEQFF
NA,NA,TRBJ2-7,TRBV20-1,TGCAGTGCTTTTCAGGGGCGCTCCTACGAGCAGTACTTC,CSAFQGRSYEQYF
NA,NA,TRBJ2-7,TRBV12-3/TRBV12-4,TGTGCCAGCACCGGCAGCTCCAATGAGCAGTACTTC,CASTGSSNEQYF
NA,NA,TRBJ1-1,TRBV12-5,TGTGCTAGTGGTCCCCGGGGGACGTCGAACACTGAAGCTTTCTTT,CASGPRGTSNTEAFF
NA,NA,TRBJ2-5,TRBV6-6,TGTGCCAGCAGTTCCGACAGGAGGGCCTTGGGGGCCCAGTACTTC,CASSSDRRALGAQYF
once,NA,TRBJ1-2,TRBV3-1,TGTGCCAGCAGCCACGACGGTGCTAACTATGGCTACACCTTC,CASSHDGANYGYTF
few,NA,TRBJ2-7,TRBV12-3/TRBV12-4,TGTGCCAGCAGGTGGAGTCTGGGACACCCCTACGAGCAGTACTTC,CASRWSLGHPYEQYF
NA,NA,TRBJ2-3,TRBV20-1,TGCAGTGCTAGAGAGGAACGGACTGTCATCCACACAGATACGCAGTATTTT,CSAREERTVIHTDTQYF
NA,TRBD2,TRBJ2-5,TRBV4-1,TGCGCCAGCAGCCACCAACTAGCGGCCATTGGGGAGCAGTACTTC,CASSHQLAAIGEQYF
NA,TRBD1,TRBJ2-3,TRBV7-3,TGTGCCAGCAGCTCCACAGGGGGCGAGGAAGATACGCAGTATTTT,CASSSTGGEEDTQYF
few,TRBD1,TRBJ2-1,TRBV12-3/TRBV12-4,TGTGCCAGCAATTCGGGACAGTTCCATGAGCAGTTCTTC,CASNSGQFHEQFF
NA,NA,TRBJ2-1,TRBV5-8,TGTGCCAGCAGCTTGCCGCTTTTATCCTACAATGAGCAGTTCTTC,CASSLPLLSYNEQFF
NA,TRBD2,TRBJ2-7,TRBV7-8,TGTGCCAGCAGCGGGGGGGAGGGGCCCTCCTACGAGCAGTACTTC,CASSGGEGPSYEQYF
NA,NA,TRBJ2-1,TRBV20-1,TGCAGTGCTAGTCCATTACCGTGGGGCGAGCAGTTCTTC,CSASPLPWGEQFF
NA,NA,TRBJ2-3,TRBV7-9,TGTGCCAGCAGCTTTAAACAGGGCAACACAGATACGCAGTATTTT,CASSFKQGNTDTQYF
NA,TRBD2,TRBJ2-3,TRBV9,TGTGCCAGCAGTCGTGGCACTAGCGGTCACACAGATACGCAGTATTTT,CASSRGTSGHTDTQYF
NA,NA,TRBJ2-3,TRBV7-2,TGTGCCAGCAGCTCATACTCAGATACGCAGTATTTT,CASSSYSDTQYF
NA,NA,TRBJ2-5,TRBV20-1,TGCAGTGCTCCATCGCCGTCCATCGAGACCCAGTACTTC,CSAPSPSIETQYF
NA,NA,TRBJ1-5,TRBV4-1,TGCGCCAGCAGCCATGTACAGGGACGCAATCAGCCCCAGCATTTT,CASSHVQGRNQPQHF
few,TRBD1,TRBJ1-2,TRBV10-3,TGTGCCATCACAGGACAGGGCGGCTATGGCTACACCTTC,CAITGQGGYGYTF
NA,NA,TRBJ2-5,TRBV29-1,TGCAGCGTAGCGGGCGGGGAAGAGACCCAGTACTTC,CSVAGGEETQYF
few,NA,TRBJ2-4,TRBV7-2,TGTGCCAGCAGCTCCCGGACGGCCATGCAGTACTTC,CASSSRTAMQYF
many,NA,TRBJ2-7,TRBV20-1,TGCAGTGCTAGAGGTCGACAGTTGAGCTCCTACGAGCAGTACTTC,CSARGRQLSSYEQYF
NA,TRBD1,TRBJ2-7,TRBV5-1,TGCGCCAGCAGCCCCGGGGGACAGGTCGCGTACGAGCAGTACTTC,CASSPGGQVAYEQYF
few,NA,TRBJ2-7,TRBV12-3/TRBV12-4,TGTGCCAGCAGTTCCTGGACACTCGAGCAGTACTTC,CASSSWTLEQYF
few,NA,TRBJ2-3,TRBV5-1,TGCGCCAGCAGCTTGGGATTCGACGGCGGTAGGTCAGATACGCAGTATTTT,CASSLGFDGGRSDTQYF
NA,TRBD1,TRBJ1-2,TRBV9,TGTGCCAGCAGCGTAGGGACAGGGGAGAGCTACACCTTC,CASSVGTGESYTF
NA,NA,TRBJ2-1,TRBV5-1,TGCGCCAGCAGCTTGGCCGTCGGGGGCATAGGCAATGAGCAGTTCTTC,CASSLAVGGIGNEQFF
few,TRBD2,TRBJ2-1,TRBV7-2,TGTGCCAGCAACCCCCCGGGGGGTGAGCAGTTCTTC,CASNPPGGEQFF
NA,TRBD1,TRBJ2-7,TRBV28,TGTGCCAGCAGTTTTTTGGGACAGCCGCCAACCTACGAGCAGTACTTC,CASSFLGQPPTYEQYF
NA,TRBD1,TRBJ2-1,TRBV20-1,TGCAGTGCGGTGGGGCAGGGGGCGCGCGGTGAGCAGTTCTTC,CSAVGQGARGEQFF
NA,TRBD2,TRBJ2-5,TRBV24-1,TGTGCCACCGGGAGCGGGGGGGTAGAGACCCAGTACTTC,CATGSGGVETQYF
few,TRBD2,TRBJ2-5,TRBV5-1,TGCGCCAGCAGCTTGACGGGGACTAGCGGAGAGACCCAGTACTTC,CASSLTGTSGETQYF
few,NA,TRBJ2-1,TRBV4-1,TGCGCCAGCAGCCAAGATCGATCCGAAAGCTCCTACAATGAGCAGTTCTTC,CASSQDRSESSYNEQFF
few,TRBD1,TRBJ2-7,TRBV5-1,TGCGCCAGCAGCTCCAGGGGGACGTACGAGCAGTACTTC,CASSSRGTYEQYF
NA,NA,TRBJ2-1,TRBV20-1,TGCAGTGCTAGAGGGGGGGAGGCGGCGTACAATGAGCAGTTCTTC,CSARGGEAAYNEQFF
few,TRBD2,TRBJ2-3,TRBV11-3,TGTGCCAGCAGCTTCCATAGCGGGAGCACAGATACGCAGTATTTT,CASSFHSGSTDTQYF
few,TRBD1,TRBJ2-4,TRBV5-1,TGCGCCAGCAATTATGGAGACAGGGATGGTTTTCAGTACTTC,CASNYGDRDGFQYF
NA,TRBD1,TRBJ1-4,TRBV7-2,TGTGCCAGCAGCTTGGGGACAGGGAGGGATGAAAAACTGTTTTTT,CASSLGTGRDEKLFF
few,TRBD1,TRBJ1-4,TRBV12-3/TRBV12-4,TGTGCCAGCACCCCGGACAGGCGGAAACTGTTTTTT,CASTPDRRKLFF
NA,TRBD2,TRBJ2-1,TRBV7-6,TGTGCCAGCAGCGTCGAGCGGGGGCGATTCTACAATGAGCAGTTCTTC,CASSVERGRFYNEQFF
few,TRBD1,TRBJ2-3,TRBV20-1,TGCAGTGCAAGACAGGGCTTGGGCACAGATACGCAGTATTTT,CSARQGLGTDTQYF
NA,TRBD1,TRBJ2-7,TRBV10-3,TGTGCCATCAGTGAGAGTAAGGGGGCAAACTACGAGCAGTACTTC,CAISESKGANYEQYF
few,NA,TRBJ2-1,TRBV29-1,TGCAGCGTTCATACTATTGCCAGGGTTGTTTACAATGAGCAGTTCTTC,CSVHTIARVVYNEQFF